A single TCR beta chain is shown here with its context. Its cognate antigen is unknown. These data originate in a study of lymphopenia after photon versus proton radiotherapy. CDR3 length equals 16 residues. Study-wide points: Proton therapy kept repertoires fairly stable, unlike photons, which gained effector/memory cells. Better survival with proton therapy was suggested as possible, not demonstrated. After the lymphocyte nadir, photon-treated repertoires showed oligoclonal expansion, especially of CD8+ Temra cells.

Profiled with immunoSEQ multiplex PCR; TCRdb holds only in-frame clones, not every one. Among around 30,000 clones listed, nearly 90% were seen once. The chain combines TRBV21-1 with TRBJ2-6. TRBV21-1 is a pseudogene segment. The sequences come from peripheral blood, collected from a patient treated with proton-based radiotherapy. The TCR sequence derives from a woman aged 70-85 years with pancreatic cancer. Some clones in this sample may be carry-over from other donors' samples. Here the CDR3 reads CASSKAVRSGANVLTF. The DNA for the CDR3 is TGTGCCAGCAGCAAAGCGGTACGCTCTGGGGCCAACGTCCTGACTTTC.